These 6 T cell receptor beta chains came from one sample sequenced in a study of T cell repertoires in cytomegalovirus infection. TCRdb redid the calling of the reads with MiXCR, one entry per CDR3 protein. Here the sample spans 310,000 or so distinct CDR3 sequences, roughly a tenth being singletons. What was sequenced was PBMCs. Every receptor here comes from a human donor in good health (CMV status not recorded). Some clones in this sample may be carry-over from other donors' samples.

There are many counts of this clonotype. The gene calls are TRBV12-3 or TRBV12-4 and TRBJ2-1; D unclear. This CDR3 spans 10 amino acids. The V gene lost 6 bases and the J gene lost 8 bases, with 5 bases spanning the gap. CDR3 sequence: CASSLYEQFF. The CDR3 DNA sequence: TGTGCCAGCAGCTTGTATGAGCAGTTCTTC.

This clonotype was recorded many times. The chain has TRBV5-1 and TRBJ2-5; possible D gene TRBD2, 6 bases. From germline, CDR1 is SGHRS and CDR2 YFSETQ. The length of the CDR3 is 13 residues. The V end was cut by 5 bases, the J end by 4 bases, with 12 bases between. In DNA, the CDR3 is TGCGCCAGCAGGTCGGGGGTAGGAGAGACCCAGTACTTC. Its translation: CASRSGVGETQYF. The full variable domain, rest sourced from reference TRBV5-1 and TRBJ2-5, is KAGVTQTPRYLIKTRGQQVTLSCSPISGHRSVSWYQQTPGQGLQFLFEYFSETQRNKGNFPGRFSGRQFSNSRSEMNVSTLELGDSALYLCASRSGVGETQYFGPGTRLLVL.

This clonotype was picked up many times. The chain uses TRBV14 and TRBJ2-2; no reliable D call. The CDR3 length is 16 residues. With 3 bases removed from V and 3 bases from J, the gap between germline ends came to 14 bases. Germline V gives CDR1 SGHDN, CDR2 FVKESK. CDR3 amino acids: CASSQYSWFYTGELFF. The CDR3 coding sequence is TGTGCCAGCAGCCAGTATTCGTGGTTCTACACCGGGGAGCTGTTTTTT.

This clonotype was recorded many times. The gene calls are TRBV10-2 and TRBJ2-7; the match to TRBD2 covers 11 bases. This CDR3 comprises 16 residues. The germline gives CDR1 WSHSY, CDR2 SAAADI. The ends lost 3 bases at V and 2 bases at J; junction bases unmatched: 6. The CDR3 DNA sequence: TGCGCCAGCAGTGACCCCGGGACTAGCGGTACCTACGAGCAGTACTTC. Protein sequence: CASSDPGTSGTYEQYF.

This clonotype was seen many times. J is TRBJ2-4 and V is TRBV7-2, with no clear D. The CDR3 covers 15 residues. Trimming stripped 5 bases from V and 1 base from J, with 12 bases between. Germline CDR1 reads SGHTA; CDR2 reads FQGNSA. CDR3 region: CASSPRLGAKNIQYF. CDR3 nucleotides: TGTGCCAGCAGCCCGCGGTTGGGGGCCAAAAACATTCAGTACTTC.

V is TRBV29-1 and J is TRBJ1-1; D is ambiguous. CDR3 size: 11 residues. The V end was cut by 5 bases, the J end by 6 bases, with 10 bases between. The germline V gene has CDR1 SQVTM and CDR2 ANQGSEA. The CDR3 DNA follows: TGCAGCGTTAACCTCGGGGCTGAAGCTTTCTTT. Protein: CSVNLGAEAFF.